Listed below are T cell receptor beta chains from one sample, sequenced in a study of blood T cell repertoires in COVID-19. Profiled with immunoSEQ multiplex PCR; TCRdb holds only in-frame clones, not every one. This sample carries under 300,000 clones, roughly 84% of them seen once, and the ten largest clones take 2% to 2.5%. The sequencing input was peripheral blood. Every receptor here comes from a man aged 35-49 years who had recovered from COVID-19. Each CDR3 is given with its conserved first and last residue. D genes are given only for firm matches.

cdr3_aa	cdr3_nt	j_call	d_call	v_call
CSVGTGDTEAFF	TGCAGCGTCGGGACAGGGGACACTGAAGCTTTCTTT	TRBJ1-1	TRBD1	TRBV29-1
CASSLGPRQDTEAFF	TGCGCCAGCAGCTTAGGTCCTCGACAGGACACTGAAGCTTTCTTT	TRBJ1-1	-	TRBV5-1
CASSYSGLAHNEQFF	TGTGCCAGCAGTTACTCAGGACTAGCTCACAATGAGCAGTTCTTC	TRBJ2-1	TRBD2	TRBV6-5
CASSQVIGQGLPYEQYF	TGCGCCAGCAGCCAGGTGATAGGACAGGGATTACCCTACGAGCAGTACTTC	TRBJ2-7	TRBD1	TRBV4-3
CASSVGDNRGLPYGYTF	TGTGCCAGCAGCGTAGGGGACAACAGGGGGCTCCCTTATGGCTACACCTTC	TRBJ1-2	TRBD1	TRBV9
CATSRDLGQPQHF	TGTGCCACCAGCAGAGATCTCGGTCAGCCCCAGCATTTT	TRBJ1-5	-	TRBV15
CASSLAGGGAQDYGYTF	TGTGCCAGCAGCTTGGCCGGGGGTGGAGCGCAGGACTATGGCTACACCTTC	TRBJ1-2	-	TRBV5-4
CASSGQGTFYGYTF	TGTGCCAGCTCAGGACAGGGGACCTTCTATGGCTACACCTTC	TRBJ1-2	TRBD1	TRBV18
CASSQGLLNEQFF	TGTGCCAGCAGTCAAGGACTGCTTAATGAGCAGTTCTTC	TRBJ2-1	-	TRBV2
CATAGQATDTQYF	TGTGCCACGGCGGGACAGGCCACAGATACGCAGTATTTT	TRBJ2-3	TRBD1	TRBV24-1
CASSYRGDRENEQFF	TGTGCCAGCAGCTATAGGGGGGACAGGGAAAATGAGCAGTTCTTC	TRBJ2-1	TRBD1	TRBV5-6
CASSCTGCTEAFF	TGTGCCAGCAGTTGTACAGGGTGCACTGAAGCTTTCTTT	TRBJ1-1	-	TRBV27
CASSPAGTGGNSPLHF	TGCGCCAGCAGTCCGGCCGGAACAGGAGGGAATTCACCCCTCCACTTT	TRBJ1-6	-	TRBV5-1
CASSSDSNTGELFF	TGTGCCAGCAGCTCGGACAGTAACACCGGGGAGCTGTTTTTT	TRBJ2-2	-	TRBV7-2
CASSSWRGEQYF	TGCGCCAGCAGCAGTTGGAGGGGCGAGCAGTACTTC	TRBJ2-7	-	TRBV10-1
CASSEGVGRLIYEQYF	TGTGCCAGCAGTGAAGGGGTGGGGAGGCTAATCTACGAGCAGTACTTC	TRBJ2-7	-	TRBV2
CASSTGTGVKGEAFF	TGTGCCAGCTCAACCGGGACAGGGGTTAAGGGTGAAGCTTTCTTT	TRBJ1-1	TRBD1	TRBV18